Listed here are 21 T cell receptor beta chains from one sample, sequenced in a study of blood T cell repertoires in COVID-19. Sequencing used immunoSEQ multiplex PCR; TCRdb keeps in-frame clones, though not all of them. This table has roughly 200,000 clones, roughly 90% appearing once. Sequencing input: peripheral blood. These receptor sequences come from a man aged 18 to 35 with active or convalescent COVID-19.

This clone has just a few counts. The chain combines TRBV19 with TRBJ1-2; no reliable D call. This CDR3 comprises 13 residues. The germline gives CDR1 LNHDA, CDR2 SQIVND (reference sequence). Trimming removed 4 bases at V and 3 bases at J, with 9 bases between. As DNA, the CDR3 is TGTGCCAGTAGTAGACCAGGTCACTATGGCTACACCTTC. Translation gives CASSRPGHYGYTF.

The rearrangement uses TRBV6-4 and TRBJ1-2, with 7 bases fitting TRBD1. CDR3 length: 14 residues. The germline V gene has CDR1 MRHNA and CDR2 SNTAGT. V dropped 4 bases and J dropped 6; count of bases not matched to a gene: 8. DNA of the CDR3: TGTGCCAGCAGTGCCCCAAGACAGGGTCATGGCTACACCTTC. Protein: CASSAPRQGHGYTF.

The DNA of the CDR3 is TGCGCCAGCAGCTTGCAGGGGGGAGATACGCAGTATTTT. This gives the protein CASSLQGGDTQYF. The chain has TRBV5-1 and TRBJ2-3, with D tentatively TRBD1 (7 bases). Trimming left V 1 base short and J 5 bases short, with 8 bases between. Germline V gives CDR1 SGHRS, CDR2 YFSETQ. The CDR3 runs 13 residues.

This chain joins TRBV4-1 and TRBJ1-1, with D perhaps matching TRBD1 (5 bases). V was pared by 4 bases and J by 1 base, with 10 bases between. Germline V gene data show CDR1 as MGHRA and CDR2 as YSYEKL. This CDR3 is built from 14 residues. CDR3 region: CASSPNTGNTEAFF. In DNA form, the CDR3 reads TGCGCCAGCAGCCCAAATACAGGGAACACTGAAGCTTTCTTT.

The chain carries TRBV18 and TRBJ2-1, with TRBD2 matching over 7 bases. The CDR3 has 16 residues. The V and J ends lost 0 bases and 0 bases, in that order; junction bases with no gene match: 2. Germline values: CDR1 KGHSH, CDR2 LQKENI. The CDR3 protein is CASSPPAGRSYNEQFF. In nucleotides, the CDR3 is TGTGCCAGCTCACCACCAGCGGGACGCTCCTACAATGAGCAGTTCTTC.

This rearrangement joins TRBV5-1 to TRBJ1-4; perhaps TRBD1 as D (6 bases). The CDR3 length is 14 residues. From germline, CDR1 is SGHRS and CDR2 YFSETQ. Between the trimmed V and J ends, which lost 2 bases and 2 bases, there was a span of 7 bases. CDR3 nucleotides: TGCGCCAGCAGCTTCGGACAGACTAATGAAAAACTGTTTTTT. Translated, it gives CASSFGQTNEKLFF.

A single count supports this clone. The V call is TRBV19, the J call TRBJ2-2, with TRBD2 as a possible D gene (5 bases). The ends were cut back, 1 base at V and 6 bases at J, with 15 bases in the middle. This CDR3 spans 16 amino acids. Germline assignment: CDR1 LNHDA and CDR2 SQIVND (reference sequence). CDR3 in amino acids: CASSIGNGLGAGELFF. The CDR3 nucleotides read TGTGCCAGTAGTATAGGTAACGGGCTGGGAGCCGGGGAGCTGTTTTTT.

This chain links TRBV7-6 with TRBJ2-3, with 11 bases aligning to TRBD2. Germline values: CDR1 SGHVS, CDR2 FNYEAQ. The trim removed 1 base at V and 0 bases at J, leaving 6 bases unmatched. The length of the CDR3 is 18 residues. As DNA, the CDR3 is TGTGCCAGCAGCTTAGGGGCTAGCGGGGGGCCGAGCACAGATACGCAGTATTTT. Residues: CASSLGASGGPSTDTQYF.

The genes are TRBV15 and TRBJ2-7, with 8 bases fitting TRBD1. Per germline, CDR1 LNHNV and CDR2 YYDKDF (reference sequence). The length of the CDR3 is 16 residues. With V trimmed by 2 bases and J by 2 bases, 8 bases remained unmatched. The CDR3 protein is CATSRKLGTGTYEQYF. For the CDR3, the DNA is TGTGCCACCAGCAGAAAATTGGGGACAGGAACCTACGAGCAGTACTTC.

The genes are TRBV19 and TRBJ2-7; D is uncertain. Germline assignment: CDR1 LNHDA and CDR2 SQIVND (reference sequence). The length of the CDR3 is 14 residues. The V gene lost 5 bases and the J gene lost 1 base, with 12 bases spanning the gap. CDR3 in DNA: TGTGCCAGTAGTCAACAGCCTCGGTCCTACGAGCAGTACTTC. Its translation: CASSQQPRSYEQYF. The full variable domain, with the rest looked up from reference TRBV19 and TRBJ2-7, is DGGITQSPKYLFRKEGQNVTLSCEQNLNHDAMYWYRQDPGQGLRLIYYSQIVNDFQKGDIAEGYSVSREKKESFPLTVTSAQKNPTAFYLCASSQQPRSYEQYFGPGTRLTVT.

The CDR3: CASSTQWGPNTEAFF. CDR3 coding DNA: TGTGCCAGCAGCACCCAGTGGGGCCCCAACACTGAAGCTTTCTTT. The chain uses TRBV9 and TRBJ1-1, with D possibly matching TRBD1 (5 bases). The CDR3 is made up of 15 amino acids. Germline V lookup: CDR1 SGDLS, CDR2 YYNGEE. V was cut by 4 bases and J by 2 bases, with 15 bases left in between.

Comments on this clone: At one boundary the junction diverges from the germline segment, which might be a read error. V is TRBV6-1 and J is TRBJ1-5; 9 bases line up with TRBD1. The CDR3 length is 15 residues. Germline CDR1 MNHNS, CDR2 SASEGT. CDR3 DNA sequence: TGTGCCAGCAGTGAATGGGGACAGGGCAATAAGCCCCAGCATTTT. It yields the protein CASSEWGQGNKPQHF.

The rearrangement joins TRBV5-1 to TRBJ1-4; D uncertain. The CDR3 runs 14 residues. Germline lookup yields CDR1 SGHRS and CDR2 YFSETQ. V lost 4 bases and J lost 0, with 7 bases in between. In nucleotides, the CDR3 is TGCGCCAGCAGCCCCCCGGCAACTAATGAAAAACTGTTTTTT. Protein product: CASSPPATNEKLFF.

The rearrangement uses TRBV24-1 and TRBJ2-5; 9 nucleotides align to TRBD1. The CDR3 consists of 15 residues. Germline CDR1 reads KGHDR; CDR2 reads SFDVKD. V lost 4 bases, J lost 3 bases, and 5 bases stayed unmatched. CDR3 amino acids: CATSDPRTGEETQYF. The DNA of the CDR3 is TGTGCCACCAGTGACCCCCGGACAGGGGAAGAGACCCAGTACTTC.

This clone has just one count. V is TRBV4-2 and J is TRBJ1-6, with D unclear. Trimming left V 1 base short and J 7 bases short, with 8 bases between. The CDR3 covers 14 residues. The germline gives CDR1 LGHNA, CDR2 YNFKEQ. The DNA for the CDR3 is TGTGCCAGCAGCCAAGCGGCGGGGAATTCACCCCTCCACTTT. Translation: CASSQAAGNSPLHF.

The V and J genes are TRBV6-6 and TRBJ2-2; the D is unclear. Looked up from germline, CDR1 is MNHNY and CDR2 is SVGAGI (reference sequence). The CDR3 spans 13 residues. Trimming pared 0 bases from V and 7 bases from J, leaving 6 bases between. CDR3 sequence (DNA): TGTGCCAGCAGTTACTCGAGTAACGGGGAGCTGTTTTTT. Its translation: CASSYSSNGELFF.

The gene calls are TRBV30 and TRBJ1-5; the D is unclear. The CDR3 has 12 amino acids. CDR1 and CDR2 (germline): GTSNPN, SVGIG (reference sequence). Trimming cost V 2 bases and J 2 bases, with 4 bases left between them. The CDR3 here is CAWSPGNQPQHF. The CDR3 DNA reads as TGTGCCTGGAGTCCAGGCAATCAGCCCCAGCATTTT.

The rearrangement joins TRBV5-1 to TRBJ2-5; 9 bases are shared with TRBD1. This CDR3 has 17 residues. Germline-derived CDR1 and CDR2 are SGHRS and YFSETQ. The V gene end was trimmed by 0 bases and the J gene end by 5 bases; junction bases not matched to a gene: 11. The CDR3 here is CASSLGGTGGGVETQYF. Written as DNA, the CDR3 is TGCGCCAGCAGCTTGGGCGGAACAGGGGGCGGCGTGGAGACCCAGTACTTC.

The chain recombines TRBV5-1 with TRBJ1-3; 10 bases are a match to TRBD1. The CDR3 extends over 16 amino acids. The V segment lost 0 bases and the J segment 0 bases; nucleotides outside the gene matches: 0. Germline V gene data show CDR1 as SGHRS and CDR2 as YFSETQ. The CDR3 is CASSLGQGASGNTIYF. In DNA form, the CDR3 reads TGCGCCAGCAGCTTGGGACAGGGGGCCTCTGGAAACACCATATATTTT.

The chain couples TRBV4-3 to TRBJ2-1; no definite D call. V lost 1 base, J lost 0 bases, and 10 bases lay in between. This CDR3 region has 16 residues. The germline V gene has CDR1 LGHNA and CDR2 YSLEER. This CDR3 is CASSQVPGSSYNEQFF. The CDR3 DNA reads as TGCGCCAGCAGCCAAGTCCCTGGTAGCTCCTACAATGAGCAGTTCTTC.

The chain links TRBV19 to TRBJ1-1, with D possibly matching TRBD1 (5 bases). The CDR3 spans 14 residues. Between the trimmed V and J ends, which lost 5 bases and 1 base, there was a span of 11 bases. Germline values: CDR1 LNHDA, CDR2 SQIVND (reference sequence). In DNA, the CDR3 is TGTGCCAGTAGTCCGCAGACAGAGAACACTGAAGCTTTCTTT. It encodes CASSPQTENTEAFF.